Listed here are 29 T cell receptor beta chains from one sample, sequenced in a study of blood T cells in healthy people across ages. A second roughly 6 to 11 cycle PCR used barcoded and J-beta primers. Using its own MiXCR run on the 5' RACE reads, TCRdb lists one record per CDR3 protein. The profile shows some 1.8 million distinct CDR3 sequences, roughly 43% of them singletons. The specimen was blood. The receptors originated from a human donor in good health.

This clonotype showed up many times. V usage is TRBV5-1 and J usage is TRBJ1-2, with D unresolved. Germline V gene data show CDR1 as SGHRS and CDR2 as YFSETQ. V lost 0 bases and J lost 0, with 6 bases in between. The length of the CDR3 is 14 residues. CDR3 loop: CASSLDRPNYGYTF. CDR3 in DNA: TGCGCCAGCAGCTTGGATAGACCTAACTATGGCTACACCTTC.

The rearrangement links TRBV29-1 to TRBJ2-3; TRBD2 matches at 9 bases. Germline CDR1 is SQVTM and CDR2 is ANQGSEA. Trimming cost V 4 bases and J 2 bases; bases outside gene matches: 4. CDR3 length equals 14 residues. CDR3 sequence reads: CSVARGGVTDTQYF. The CDR3 DNA follows: TGCAGCGTTGCGCGGGGGGGAGTCACAGATACGCAGTATTTT.

The chain carries TRBV5-1 and TRBJ2-1; 10 nucleotides align to TRBD2. V was clipped by 5 bases and J by 5 bases; unmatched bases: 7. Germline V lookup: CDR1 SGHRS, CDR2 YFSETQ. The CDR3 is 15 residues long. CDR3 bases: TGCGCCAGCAGACCGAGCGGGGGGGCGGACAATGAGCAGTTCTTC. Amino acids: CASRPSGGADNEQFF. Variable domain in full (rest from reference TRBV5-1 and TRBJ2-1): KAGVTQTPRYLIKTRGQQVTLSCSPISGHRSVSWYQQTPGQGLQFLFEYFSETQRNKGNFPGRFSGRQFSNSRSEMNVSTLELGDSALYLCASRPSGGADNEQFFGPGTRLTVL.

This chain connects TRBV12-3 or TRBV12-4 to TRBJ2-5; TRBD2 matches at 7 bases. The length of the CDR3 is 14 residues. The V segment lost 4 bases and the J segment 1 base; nucleotides outside the gene matches: 3. As DNA, the CDR3 is TGTGCCAGCAGTTCTAGCGGACCCCAAGAGACCCAGTACTTC. Its protein product is CASSSSGPQETQYF.

The chain couples TRBV5-6 to TRBJ2-1; 8 nucleotides agree with TRBD2. This CDR3 spans 16 amino acids. With V trimmed by 6 bases and J by 5 bases, 13 bases remained unmatched. Germline CDR1 SGHDT, CDR2 YYEEEE. CDR3 coding DNA: TGTGCCAGCACCCTCCTCCGGGGGGGCCGAGACAATGAGCAGTTCTTC. This codes for CASTLLRGGRDNEQFF.

This clonotype was detected once. This chain joins TRBV20-1 and TRBJ1-1, with D perhaps TRBD1 (5 bases). Germline V lookup: CDR1 DFQATT, CDR2 SNEGSKA (reference sequence). CDR3 length: 16 residues. Trimming removed 4 bases from V and 6 bases from J, with 24 bases in between. CDR3 sequence reads: CSATRDDLLLGPEAFF. CDR3 in DNA: TGCAGTGCTACACGGGACGACCTCCTTCTAGGGCCTGAAGCTTTCTTT.

V and J are TRBV4-2 and TRBJ2-1, with D possibly matching TRBD2 (5 bases). From germline, CDR1 is LGHNA and CDR2 YNFKEQ. The CDR3 contains 16 residues. Trimming removed 0 bases at V and 7 bases at J, with 16 bases between. The CDR3 nucleotides are TGTGCCAGCAGCCAAGATTCTTCCCGGCGGAGGAATGAGCAGTTCTTC. Residues: CASSQDSSRRRNEQFF.

The CDR3 coding sequence is TGTGCCAGCAGCCCAGGGGGGTGTCGCGAGCAGTACTTC. Its protein is CASSPGGCREQYF. This rearrangement joins TRBV7-2 to TRBJ2-4; D is possibly TRBD1 (7 bases). The DNA end lines up better with TRBJ2-7; the J call may be wrong. This CDR3 spans 13 amino acids. The germline V gene encodes CDR1 SGHTA and CDR2 FQGNSA.

V is TRBV7-9 and J is TRBJ2-5; the D is unclear. CDR1 and CDR2 (germline): SEHNR, FQNEAQ (reference sequence). This CDR3 has 14 residues. Trimming cost V 2 bases and J 5 bases, with 12 bases left between them. CDR3 protein: CASSLMIGSETQYF. CDR3 bases: TGTGCCAGCAGCTTAATGATAGGTTCGGAGACCCAGTACTTC.

The chain couples TRBV25-1 to TRBJ2-5, with D perhaps TRBD2 (7 bases). CDR3 length: 16 residues. V lost 3 bases and J 4 bases, leaving 18 bases between the germline ends. From germline, CDR1 is MGHDK and CDR2 SYGVNS. CDR3 coding DNA: TGTGCCAGCAGTGATATCCTCGACGGGGGGCGAGAGACCCAGTACTTC. Translating it yields CASSDILDGGRETQYF.

The chain uses TRBV2 and TRBJ2-5, with TRBD2 identical over 11 bases. From germline, CDR1 is SNHLY and CDR2 FYNNEI. The CDR3 has 17 amino acids. Trimming took 5 bases from V and 7 from J; bases not matched to a gene: 15. CDR3 coding DNA: TGTGCCAGCAGTAGGGGGACTAGCGGAGGACCGCGGGCGACCCAGTACTTC. As protein: CASSRGTSGGPRATQYF.

The V and J genes are TRBV7-2 and TRBJ2-1, with TRBD1 matching over 8 bases. The CDR3 spans 16 residues. The V gene's germline CDR1 is SGHTA and CDR2 FQGNSA. Unmatched junction bases numbered 12, after V lost 4 bases and J lost 7 bases. DNA of the CDR3: TGTGCCAGCAGCTGGGCCCCGGGACAGGCCCGGAATGAGCAGTTCTTC. Protein product: CASSWAPGQARNEQFF.

The chain uses TRBV19 and TRBJ2-4; unclear D gene. Gene TRBJ2-7 matches the end of the DNA better, so the J call may be wrong. This CDR3 contains 15 residues. Germline CDR1 is LNHDA and CDR2 is SQIVND (reference sequence). The CDR3 region has the DNA TGTGCCAGTAGTATTCGGATTGAGACGGGCTACGAGCAGTACTTC. Translation gives CASSIRIETGYEQYF.

The CDR3 bases are TGTGCCAGCTCACCACCAGAACTGCCGTTTCGGGATGAGCAGTTCTTC. Protein sequence: CASSPPELPFRDEQFF. The chain joins TRBV18 to TRBJ2-1, with D uncertain. Germline V gene sequence: CDR1 KGHSH, CDR2 LQKENI. The CDR3 spans 16 residues. Trimming stripped 0 bases from V and 8 bases from J, with 17 bases between.

Comment on this clonotype: Compared with germline, one end of the junction differs, possibly owing to a read error. This sequence joins TRBV29-1 and TRBJ2-6; D is possibly TRBD1 (5 bases). This CDR3 has 12 residues. Per germline, CDR1 SQVTM and CDR2 ANQGSEA. The CDR3 reads CSFDSGANVPTF. CDR3 DNA sequence: TGCAGCTTCGACTCTGGGGCCAACGTCCCGACTTTC.

This sequence joins TRBV20-1 and TRBJ1-2, with a possible D match to TRBD1 (5 bases). Looked up from germline, CDR1 is DFQATT and CDR2 is SNEGSKA (reference sequence). V was trimmed by 1 base and J by 0 bases, leaving 15 bases between them. CDR3 length equals 16 residues. The CDR3 protein is CSARGKAGRANYGYTF. DNA for the CDR3: TGCAGTGCTAGAGGAAAGGCAGGGAGAGCTAACTATGGCTACACCTTC.

About this clonotype itself: Compared with germline, one end of the junction differs, possibly owing to a read error. V and J are TRBV7-7 and TRBJ2-3; possible D gene TRBD2, 5 bases. Germline V gene data show CDR1 as SSHAT and CDR2 as FNYEAQ (reference sequence). The CDR3 is 13 amino acids. The CDR3 sequence is CASSLALWDTQYF. The CDR3 DNA reads TGTGCTAGCAGCTTAGCGCTTTGGGATACGCAGTATTTT.

The chain joins TRBV20-1 to TRBJ1-1, with D possibly matching TRBD1 (6 bases). Trimming removed 0 bases from V and 6 bases from J, with 8 bases in between. Looked up from germline, CDR1 is DFQATT and CDR2 is SNEGSKA (reference sequence). There are 12 residues in the CDR3. The CDR3 region has the DNA TGCAGTGCTAGAGAGGGGGGGCCTGAAGCTTTCTTT. Its translation is CSAREGGPEAFF.

The rearrangement uses TRBV29-1 and TRBJ2-2; TRBD1 might be the D (6 bases). Germline V gene data show CDR1 as SQVTM and CDR2 as ANQGSEA. V shed 4 bases and J shed 4 bases, with 10 bases lying between them. This CDR3 has 13 amino acids. As DNA, the CDR3 is TGCAGCGTTGGAGGACAGAGCACCGGGGAGCTGTTTTTT. Protein: CSVGGQSTGELFF.

V usage is TRBV20-1 and J usage is TRBJ1-2, with a possible D match to TRBD1 (5 bases). The germline CDR1 and CDR2 sequences are DFQATT and SNEGSKA (reference sequence). V was trimmed by 5 bases and J by 4 bases, leaving 8 bases between them. CDR3 length: 11 residues. The chain's CDR3 is CSAGGLYGYTF. As DNA, the CDR3 is TGCAGTGCTGGGGGACTCTATGGCTACACCTTC.

J is TRBJ1-2 and V is TRBV4-3; a possible D gene is TRBD1 (5 bases). Germline loops: CDR1 LGHNA, CDR2 YSLEER. With 0 bases removed from V and 8 bases from J, the gap between germline ends came to 19 bases. CDR3 length equals 16 residues. In nucleotides, the CDR3 is TGCGCCAGCAGCCAAGATTGGGACCTCCTATCGGGGGGCTACACCTTC. It codes for CASSQDWDLLSGGYTF.

The table lists this clonotype with a count of one. A read error may account for a junction end that differs from germline. The chain recombines TRBV4-2 with TRBJ2-1; possible D gene TRBD2, 6 bases. The length of the CDR3 is 16 residues. CDR1 LGHNA and CDR2 YNFKEQ come from the germline V gene. The CDR3 here is CASSQDLLASHNEQFF. The DNA for the CDR3 is TGTGCCAGCAGCCAAGATCTACTAGCCTCCCACAATGAGCAGTTCTTC.

This clonotype occurred many times. The chain recombines TRBV7-2 with TRBJ1-6; D unresolved. The V gene lost 4 bases and the J gene lost 5 bases, with 3 bases spanning the gap. Germline V CDR1 and CDR2: SGHTA, FQGNSA. The CDR3 is 12 amino acids. The chain's CDR3 is CASSSNNSPLHF. CDR3 nucleotides: TGTGCCAGCAGCTCAAATAATTCACCCCTCCACTTT.

CDR3 sequence reads: CSARDGWGRYGYTF. DNA of the CDR3: TGCAGTGCCAGGGACGGTTGGGGGCGCTATGGCTACACCTTC. The rearrangement joins TRBV20-1 to TRBJ1-2, with a weak D call TRBD1 (6 bases). V was shortened by 6 bases and J by 4 bases, with 18 bases between the two germline ends. The CDR3 has 14 amino acids. Germline CDR1 reads DFQATT; CDR2 reads SNEGSKA (reference sequence).

This clonotype was found a few times. A much larger clone is a single base away; this may be a read error. The rearrangement links TRBV5-1 to TRBJ2-3, with a tentative D call TRBD2 (6 bases). The CDR3 totals 13 residues. CDR1 and CDR2 (germline): SGHRS, YFSETQ. The CDR3 spells CAGSLVGGDTQYF. CDR3 coding DNA: TGCGCCGGCAGCTTGGTGGGAGGAGATACGCAGTATTTT. Filled out from reference TRBV5-1 and TRBJ2-3, the complete variable domain reads KAGVTQTPRYLIKTRGQQVTLSCSPISGHRSVSWYQQTPGQGLQFLFEYFSETQRNKGNFPGRFSGRQFSNSRSEMNVSTLELGDSALYLCAGSLVGGDTQYFGPGTRLTVL.

The rearrangement links TRBV3-1 to TRBJ2-1; D unclear. The CDR3 extends over 16 amino acids. Trimming took off 1 base at V and 6 bases at J, with 16 bases between the two ends. Germline V lookup: CDR1 LGHDT, CDR2 YNNKEL (reference sequence). The CDR3 here is CASSQVLTTSLNEQFF. CDR3 nucleotide sequence: TGTGCCAGCAGCCAAGTCCTAACTACCTCCCTCAATGAGCAGTTCTTC.

The V and J genes are TRBV10-3 and TRBJ2-3; D is perhaps TRBD1 (6 bases). The CDR3 is 14 amino acids. Germline CDR1 and CDR2: ENHRY and SYGVKD. Trimming stripped 5 bases from V and 4 bases from J, with 13 bases between. CDR3 in DNA: TGTGCCATCAGTCCCGGGACAACTTCAGATACGCAGTATTTT. Residues: CAISPGTTSDTQYF.

The chain uses TRBV3-1 and TRBJ1-1; D is undetermined. Germline-derived CDR1 and CDR2 are LGHDT and YNNKEL (reference sequence). Trimming removed 4 bases at V and 3 bases at J, with 15 bases between. CDR3 length equals 15 residues. In DNA, the CDR3 is TGTGCCAGCAGCCCAAGGGCAGCCGACTACACTGAAGCTTTCTTT. It specifies CASSPRAADYTEAFF. The whole variable domain, remainder taken from reference TRBV3-1 and TRBJ1-1, is DTAVSQTPKYLVTQMGNDKSIKCEQNLGHDTMYWYKQDSKKFLKIMFSYNNKELIINETVPNRFSPKSPDKAHLNLHINSLELGDSAVYFCASSPRAADYTEAFFGQGTRLTVV.

The chain recombines TRBV5-6 with TRBJ1-1; D call uncertain. Germline V CDR1 and CDR2: SGHDT, YYEEEE. This CDR3 region has 17 residues. Trimming pared 4 bases from V and 1 base from J, leaving 20 bases between. The CDR3 loop is CASSPYEVEVRNTEAFF. CDR3 DNA: TGTGCCAGCAGCCCTTATGAGGTTGAGGTTAGGAACACTGAAGCTTTCTTT.